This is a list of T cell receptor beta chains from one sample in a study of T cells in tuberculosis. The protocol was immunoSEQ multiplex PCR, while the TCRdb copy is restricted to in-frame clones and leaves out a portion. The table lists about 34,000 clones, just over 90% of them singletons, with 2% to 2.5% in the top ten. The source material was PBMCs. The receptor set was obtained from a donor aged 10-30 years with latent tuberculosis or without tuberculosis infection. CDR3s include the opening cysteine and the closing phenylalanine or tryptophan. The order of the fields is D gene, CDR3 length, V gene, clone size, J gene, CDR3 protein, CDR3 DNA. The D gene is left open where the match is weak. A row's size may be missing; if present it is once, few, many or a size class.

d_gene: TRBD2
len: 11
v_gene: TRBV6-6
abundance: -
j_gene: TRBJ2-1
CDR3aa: CASSLAGLKIF
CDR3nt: TGTGCCAGCAGCCTAGCGGGACTCAAGATCTTC

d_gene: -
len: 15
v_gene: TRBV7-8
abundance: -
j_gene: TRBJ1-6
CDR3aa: CASSLAGVRDSPLHF
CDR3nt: TGTGCCAGCAGCTTAGCAGGGGTACGGGATTCACCCCTCCACTTT

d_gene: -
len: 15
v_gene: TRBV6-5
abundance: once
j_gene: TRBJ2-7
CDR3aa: CASSYSQGTTYEQYF
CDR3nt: TGTGCCAGCAGTTACTCACAGGGAACAACCTACGAGCAGTACTTC

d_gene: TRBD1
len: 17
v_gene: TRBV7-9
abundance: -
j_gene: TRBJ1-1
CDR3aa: CASSSRPGQGDDTEAFF
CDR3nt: TGTGCCAGCAGCTCCCGTCCGGGACAGGGAGACGACACTGAAGCTTTCTTT

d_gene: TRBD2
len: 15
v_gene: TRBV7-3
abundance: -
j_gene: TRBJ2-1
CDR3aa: CASSFSGRTYNEQFF
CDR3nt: TGTGCCAGCAGCTTTAGCGGGAGGACCTACAATGAGCAGTTCTTC

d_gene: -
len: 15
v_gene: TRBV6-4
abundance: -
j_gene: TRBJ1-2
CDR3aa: CASSPDRFSNYGYTF
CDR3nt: TGTGCCAGCAGCCCTGACAGATTCTCTAACTATGGCTACACCTTC

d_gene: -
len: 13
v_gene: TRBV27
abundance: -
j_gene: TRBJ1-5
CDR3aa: CASSLAVLQPQHF
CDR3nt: TGTGCCAGCAGTTTAGCGGTACTCCAGCCCCAGCATTTT

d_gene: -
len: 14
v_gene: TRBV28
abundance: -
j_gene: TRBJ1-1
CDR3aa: CASSLNRGSTEAFF
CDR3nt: TGTGCCAGCAGTTTAAATCGGGGGTCGACTGAAGCTTTCTTT

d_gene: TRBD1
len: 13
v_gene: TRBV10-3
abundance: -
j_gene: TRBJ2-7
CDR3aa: CAISGQGAYEQYF
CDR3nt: TGTGCCATCAGTGGACAGGGGGCCTACGAGCAGTACTTC

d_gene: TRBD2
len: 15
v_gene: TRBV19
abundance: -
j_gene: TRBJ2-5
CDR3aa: CASSMRLAGAETQYF
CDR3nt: TGTGCCAGTAGTATGAGACTAGCGGGAGCAGAGACCCAGTACTTC

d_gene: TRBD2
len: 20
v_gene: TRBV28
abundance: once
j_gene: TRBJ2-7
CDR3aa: CASSEGLAGASTKNRYEQYF
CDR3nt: TGTGCCAGCAGTGAGGGACTAGCGGGAGCCTCGACCAAAAACCGTTACGAGCAGTACTTC

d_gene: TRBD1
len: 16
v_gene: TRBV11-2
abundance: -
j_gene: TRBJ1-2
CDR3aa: CASSLVGQGAGPGYTF
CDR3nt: TGTGCCAGCAGCTTAGTGGGACAGGGGGCGGGTCCTGGCTACACCTTC

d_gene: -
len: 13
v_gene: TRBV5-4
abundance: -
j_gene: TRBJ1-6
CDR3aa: CASSLDSNSPLHF
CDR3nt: TGTGCCAGCAGCCTCGACAGTAATTCACCCCTCCACTTT

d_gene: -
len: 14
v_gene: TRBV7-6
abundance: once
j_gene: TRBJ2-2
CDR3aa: CASRTVRDTGELFF
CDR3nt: TGTGCCAGCAGAACGGTCCGGGACACCGGGGAGCTGTTTTTT

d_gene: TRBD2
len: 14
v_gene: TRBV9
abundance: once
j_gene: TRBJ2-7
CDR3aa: CASSSRGRSYEQYF
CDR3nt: TGTGCCAGCAGCAGCCGCGGGAGATCCTACGAGCAGTACTTC

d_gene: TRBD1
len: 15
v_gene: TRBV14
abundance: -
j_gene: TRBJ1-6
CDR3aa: CASSQRGQSNSPLHF
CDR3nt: TGTGCCAGCAGCCAAAGGGGACAGTCCAATTCACCCCTCCACTTT

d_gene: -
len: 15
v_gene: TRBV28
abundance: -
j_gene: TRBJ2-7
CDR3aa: CASTRRGRGSYEQYF
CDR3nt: TGTGCCAGCACGCGAAGGGGGAGGGGCTCCTACGAGCAGTACTTC

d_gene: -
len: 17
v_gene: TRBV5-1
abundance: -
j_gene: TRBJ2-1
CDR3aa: CASSLETLSITPGEQFF
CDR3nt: TGCGCCAGCAGCTTGGAAACTCTTTCTATTACTCCAGGTGAGCAGTTCTTC

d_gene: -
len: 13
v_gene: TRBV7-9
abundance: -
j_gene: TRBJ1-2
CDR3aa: CASSQLRGYGYTF
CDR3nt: TGTGCCAGCAGCCAGCTCAGGGGATATGGCTACACCTTC

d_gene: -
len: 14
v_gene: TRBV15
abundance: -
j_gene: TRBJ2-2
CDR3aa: CATSSYGKPGELFF
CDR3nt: TGTGCCACCAGCTCCTACGGGAAACCCGGGGAGCTGTTTTTT

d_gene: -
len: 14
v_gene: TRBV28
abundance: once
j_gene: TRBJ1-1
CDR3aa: CASTWAGRVTEAFF
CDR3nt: TGTGCCAGCACCTGGGCGGGGAGGGTCACTGAAGCTTTCTTT

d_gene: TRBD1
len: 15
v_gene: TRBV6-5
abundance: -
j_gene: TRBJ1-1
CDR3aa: CASSYGTGGSAEAFF
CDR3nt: TGTGCCAGCAGTTACGGGACAGGGGGGTCCGCTGAAGCTTTCTTT

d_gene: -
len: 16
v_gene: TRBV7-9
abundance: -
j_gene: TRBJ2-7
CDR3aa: CASSLVGITESYEQYF
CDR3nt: TGTGCCAGCAGCTTAGTCGGGATTACCGAGTCCTACGAGCAGTACTTC

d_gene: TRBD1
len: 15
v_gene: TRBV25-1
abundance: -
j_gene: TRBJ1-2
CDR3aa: CASSGLGQGARGYTF
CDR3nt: TGTGCCAGCAGTGGACTTGGGCAGGGGGCTCGGGGCTACACCTTC

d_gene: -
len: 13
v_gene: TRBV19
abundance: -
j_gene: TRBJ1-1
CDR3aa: CASSPRSDTEAFF
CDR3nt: TGTGCCAGTAGTCCCCGATCAGACACTGAAGCTTTCTTT

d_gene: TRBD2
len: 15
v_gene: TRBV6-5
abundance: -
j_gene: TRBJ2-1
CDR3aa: CASSPGLAGGNEQFF
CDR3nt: TGTGCCAGCAGCCCCGGACTAGCGGGGGGAAATGAGCAGTTCTTC

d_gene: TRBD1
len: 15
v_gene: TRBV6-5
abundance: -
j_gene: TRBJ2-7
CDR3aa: CASSERGGYGVEQYF
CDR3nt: TGTGCCAGCAGCGAAAGAGGGGGCTACGGAGTCGAGCAGTACTTC

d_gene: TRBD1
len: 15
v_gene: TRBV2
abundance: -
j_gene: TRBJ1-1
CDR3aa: CASREPGQGFTEAFF
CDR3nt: TGTGCCAGCAGAGAACCAGGACAGGGGTTTACTGAAGCTTTCTTT

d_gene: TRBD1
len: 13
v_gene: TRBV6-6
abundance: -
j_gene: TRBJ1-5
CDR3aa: CASLGQYNQPQHF
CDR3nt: TGTGCCAGCCTGGGACAGTACAATCAGCCCCAGCATTTT

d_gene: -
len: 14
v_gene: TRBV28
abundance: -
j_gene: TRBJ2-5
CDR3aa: CASSLARSQETQYF
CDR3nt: TGTGCCAGCAGCCTGGCTAGGTCGCAAGAGACCCAGTACTTC

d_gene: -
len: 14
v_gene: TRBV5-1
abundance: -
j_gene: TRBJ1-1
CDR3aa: CASSKGTPNTEAFF
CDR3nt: TGCGCCAGCAGCAAGGGGACACCCAACACTGAAGCTTTCTTT

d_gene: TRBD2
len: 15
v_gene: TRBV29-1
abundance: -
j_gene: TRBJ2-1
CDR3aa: CSVDATSGVNNEQFF
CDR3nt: TGCAGCGTTGATGCGACTAGCGGGGTCAACAATGAGCAGTTCTTC

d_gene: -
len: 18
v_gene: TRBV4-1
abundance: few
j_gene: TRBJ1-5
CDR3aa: CASSWGGVGRGSNQPQHF
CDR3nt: TGCGCCAGCTCATGGGGTGGCGTGGGGCGCGGTAGCAATCAGCCCCAGCATTTT

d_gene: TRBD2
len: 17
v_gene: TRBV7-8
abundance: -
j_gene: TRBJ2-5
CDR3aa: CASSLSGGAEGGETQYF
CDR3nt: TGTGCCAGCAGCTTAAGCGGGGGGGCTGAGGGAGGAGAGACCCAGTACTTC

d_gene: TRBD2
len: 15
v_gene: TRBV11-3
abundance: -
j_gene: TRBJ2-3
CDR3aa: CASSGASGRGDTQYF
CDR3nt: TGTGCCAGCAGCGGGGCTAGCGGGAGAGGAGATACGCAGTATTTT

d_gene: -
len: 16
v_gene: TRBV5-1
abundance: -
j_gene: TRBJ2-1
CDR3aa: CASSLDRWGGYSEQFF
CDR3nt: TGCGCCAGCAGCTTGGATAGGTGGGGGGGCTACAGTGAGCAGTTCTTC

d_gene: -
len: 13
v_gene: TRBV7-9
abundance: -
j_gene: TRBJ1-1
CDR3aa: CASSLGGPNEAFF
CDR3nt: TGTGCCAGCAGCTTAGGGGGGCCTAATGAAGCTTTCTTT

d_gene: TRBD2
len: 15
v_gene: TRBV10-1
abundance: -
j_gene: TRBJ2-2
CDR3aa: CASSELAAGTGELFF
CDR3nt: TGCGCCAGCAGTGAGCTAGCGGCGGGGACCGGGGAGCTGTTTTTT

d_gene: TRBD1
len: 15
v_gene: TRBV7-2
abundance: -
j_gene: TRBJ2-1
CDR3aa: CASSPLGQGANEQFF
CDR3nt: TGTGCCAGCAGCCCCCTCGGACAGGGGGCGAATGAGCAGTTCTTC

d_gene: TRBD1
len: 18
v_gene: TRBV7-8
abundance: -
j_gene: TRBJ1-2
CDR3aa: CASSLSFRTGGEYYGYTF
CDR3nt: TGTGCCAGCAGCTTATCTTTCCGGACAGGGGGAGAGTACTATGGCTACACCTTC

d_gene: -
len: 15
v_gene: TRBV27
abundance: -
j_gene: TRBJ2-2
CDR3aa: CASRFLLARTGELFF
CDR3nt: TGTGCCAGCAGATTCCTACTAGCACGGACCGGGGAGCTGTTTTTT

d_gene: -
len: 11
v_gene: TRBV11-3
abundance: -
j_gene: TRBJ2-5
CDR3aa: CASSSGETQYF
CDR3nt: TGTGCCAGCAGCTCGGGGGAGACCCAGTACTTC

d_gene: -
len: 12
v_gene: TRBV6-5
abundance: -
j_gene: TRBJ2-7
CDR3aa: CASRTDSYEQYF
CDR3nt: TGTGCCAGCAGAACTGACAGCTACGAGCAGTACTTC

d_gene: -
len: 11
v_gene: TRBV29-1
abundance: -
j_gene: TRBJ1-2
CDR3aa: CSVPGWYGYTF
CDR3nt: TGCAGCGTTCCAGGGTGGTATGGCTACACCTTC

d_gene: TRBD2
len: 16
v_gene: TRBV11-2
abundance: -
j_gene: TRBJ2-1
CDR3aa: CASSPGLAGGNYEQFF
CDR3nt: TGTGCCAGCAGCCCCGGACTAGCGGGGGGTAACTATGAGCAGTTCTTC

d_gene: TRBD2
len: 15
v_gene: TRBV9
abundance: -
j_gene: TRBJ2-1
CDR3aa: CASSVSGGATSEQFF
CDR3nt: TGTGCCAGCAGCGTCAGCGGGGGGGCTACGTCTGAGCAGTTCTTC

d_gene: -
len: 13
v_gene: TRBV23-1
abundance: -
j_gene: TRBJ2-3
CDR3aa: CASSLGGADTQYF
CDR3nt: TGCGCCAGCAGTCTAGGAGGGGCAGATACGCAGTATTTT

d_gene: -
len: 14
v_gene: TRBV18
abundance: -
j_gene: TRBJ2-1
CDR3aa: CASSITRTYNEQFF
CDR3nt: TGTGCCAGCTCCATAACCAGGACCTACAATGAGCAGTTCTTC

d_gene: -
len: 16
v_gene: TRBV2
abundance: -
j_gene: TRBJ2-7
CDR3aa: CASKDPGDRGTYEQYF
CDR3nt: TGTGCCAGCAAGGATCCGGGGGACAGAGGCACCTACGAGCAGTACTTC

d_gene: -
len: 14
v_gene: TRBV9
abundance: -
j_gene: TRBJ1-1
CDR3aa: CASSPQGQWTEAFF
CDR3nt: TGTGCCAGCAGCCCTCAGGGGCAGTGGACTGAAGCTTTCTTT

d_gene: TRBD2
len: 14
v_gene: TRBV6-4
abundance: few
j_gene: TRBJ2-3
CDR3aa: CASSGAGGTDTQYF
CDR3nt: TGTGCCAGCAGTGGAGCGGGGGGCACAGATACGCAGTATTTT

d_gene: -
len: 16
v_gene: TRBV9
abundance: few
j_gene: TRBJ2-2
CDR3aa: CASSVEQGWSTGELFF
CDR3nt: TGTGCCAGCAGCGTAGAACAGGGCTGGAGCACCGGGGAGCTGTTTTTT

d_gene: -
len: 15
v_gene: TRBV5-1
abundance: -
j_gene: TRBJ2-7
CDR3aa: CASSQPLTGENEQYF
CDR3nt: TGCGCCAGCAGCCAACCCCTGACAGGTGAAAACGAGCAGTACTTC

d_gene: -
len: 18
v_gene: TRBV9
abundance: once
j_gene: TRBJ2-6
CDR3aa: CASSVQPRGWNGANVLTF
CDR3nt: TGTGCCAGCAGCGTACAACCACGAGGTTGGAACGGGGCCAACGTCCTGACTTTC

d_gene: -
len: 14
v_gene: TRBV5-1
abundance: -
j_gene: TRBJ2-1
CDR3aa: CASSLQDSYNEQFF
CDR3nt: TGCGCCAGCAGCTTGCAGGACTCCTACAATGAGCAGTTCTTC

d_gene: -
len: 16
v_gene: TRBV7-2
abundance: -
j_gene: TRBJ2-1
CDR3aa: CASSLAYDQWGDEQFF
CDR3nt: TGTGCCAGCAGCTTAGCTTACGACCAGTGGGGCGATGAGCAGTTCTTC

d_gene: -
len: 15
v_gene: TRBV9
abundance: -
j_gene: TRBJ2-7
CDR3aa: CASTKDGSGSYEQYF
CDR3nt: TGTGCCAGCACCAAGGATGGAAGCGGCAGCTACGAGCAGTACTTC

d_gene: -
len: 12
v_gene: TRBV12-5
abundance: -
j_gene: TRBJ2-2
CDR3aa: CASGRNTGELFF
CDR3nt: TGTGCTAGTGGCCGGAACACCGGGGAGCTGTTTTTT

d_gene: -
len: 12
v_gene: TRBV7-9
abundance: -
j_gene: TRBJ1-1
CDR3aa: CASSLLRAEAFF
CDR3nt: TGTGCCAGCAGCCTCCTCCGTGCTGAAGCTTTCTTT

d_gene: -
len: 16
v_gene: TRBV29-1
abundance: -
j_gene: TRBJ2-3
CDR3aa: CSVSSLLAPYTDTQYF
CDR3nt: TGCAGCGTCTCTTCCTTACTAGCTCCCTACACAGATACGCAGTATTTT